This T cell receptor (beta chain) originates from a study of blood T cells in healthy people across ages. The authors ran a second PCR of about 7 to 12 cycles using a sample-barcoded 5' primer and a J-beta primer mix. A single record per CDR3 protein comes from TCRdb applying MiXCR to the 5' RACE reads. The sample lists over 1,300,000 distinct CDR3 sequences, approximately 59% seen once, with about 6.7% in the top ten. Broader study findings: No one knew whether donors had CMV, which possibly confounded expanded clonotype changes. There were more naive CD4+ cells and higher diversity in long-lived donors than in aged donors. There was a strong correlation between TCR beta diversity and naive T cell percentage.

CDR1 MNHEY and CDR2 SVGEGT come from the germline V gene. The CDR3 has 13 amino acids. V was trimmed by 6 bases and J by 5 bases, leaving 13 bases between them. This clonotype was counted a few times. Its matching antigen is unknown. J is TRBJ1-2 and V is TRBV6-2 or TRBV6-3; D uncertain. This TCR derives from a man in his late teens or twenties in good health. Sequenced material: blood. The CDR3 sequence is CASSSGVGYGYTF. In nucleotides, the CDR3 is TGTGCCAGCAGCTCTGGGGTTGGTTATGGCTACACCTTC.